The 17 T cell receptor beta chains given below trace back to one sample, sequenced in a study of OX40 agonist ivuxolimab in advanced cancers. Profiling relied on immunoSEQ multiplex PCR, and the TCRdb table lists in-frame clones only, not all of them. The sample shows about 80,000 clones, roughly 92% of them seen only once. The sample here was CD4+ or CD8+ T cells sorted from blood, taken in a trial of the OX40 agonist ivuxolimab. These receptors all stem from an adult with an advanced solid tumor such as melanoma, head and neck, liver or kidney cancer.

This chain uses TRBV5-1 with TRBJ2-7; a weak D match, TRBD2 (6 bases). V was pared by 3 bases and J by 0 bases, with 10 bases between. Germline V gives CDR1 SGHRS, CDR2 YFSETQ. The length of the CDR3 is 14 residues. CDR3 DNA sequence: TGCGCCAGCAGCTCTGGAGGGTTCTCCTACGAGCAGTACTTC. This gives the protein CASSSGGFSYEQYF.

This clone was recorded once. The CDR3 coding sequence is TGTGCCAGCAGCCGGACAGGGGGCTCTGGAAACACCATATATTTT. Its translation: CASSRTGGSGNTIYF. The J gene is TRBJ1-3, the V gene TRBV7-2; 10 bases agree with TRBD1. The CDR3 runs to 15 residues. Trimming cost V 5 bases and J 0 bases; bases outside gene matches: 1. CDR1 is SGHTA and CDR2 is FQGNSA in the germline V gene.

The chain combines TRBV28 with TRBJ1-5; D is perhaps TRBD1 (5 bases). Trimming left V 6 bases short and J 0 bases short, with 12 bases between. Germline assignment: CDR1 MDHEN and CDR2 SYDVKM. The CDR3 runs 15 residues. This CDR3 reads CASSRDGYSNQPQHF. The CDR3 DNA sequence: TGTGCCAGCAGCCGGGACGGATATAGCAATCAGCCCCAGCATTTT.

This rearrangement joins TRBV5-6 to TRBJ1-3; 12 nucleotides line up with TRBD1. This CDR3 spans 17 amino acids. V was pared by 3 bases and J by 7 bases, with 11 bases of the junction left unmatched. Per germline, CDR1 SGHDT and CDR2 YYEEEE. CDR3 coding DNA: TGTGCCAGCAGCTGGTCCCGGGACAGGGGGCGAAGGAACACCATATATTTT. This codes for CASSWSRDRGRRNTIYF.

This chain connects TRBV6-6 to TRBJ1-5; TRBD1 agrees at 8 bases. Per the germline V gene, CDR1 is MNHNY and CDR2 is SVGAGI (reference sequence). Trimming took 11 bases from V and 6 from J; bases not matched to a gene: 6. This CDR3 spans 12 amino acids. CDR3 coding DNA: TGTGCCGCAGGGGGCGGCGGTCAGCCCCAGCATTTT. This codes for CAAGGGGQPQHF.

The V gene is TRBV6-6, the J gene TRBJ2-7, with TRBD1 matching over 8 bases. This CDR3 comprises 15 residues. V lost 4 bases to trimming and J lost 4 bases; unmatched junction nucleotides: 9. Germline lookup yields CDR1 MNHNY and CDR2 SVGAGI (reference sequence). CDR3 nucleotides: TGTGCCAGCAGTTCCGGACAGGGCCATAGGTACGAGCAGTACTTC. Translation: CASSSGQGHRYEQYF.

The chain couples TRBV15 to TRBJ1-3; weak D call: TRBD1 (6 bases). The CDR3 is 14 residues long. CDR1 and CDR2 from the germline V gene are LNHNV and YYDKDF (reference sequence). V lost 8 bases, J lost 1 base, and 12 bases lay in between. The CDR3 nucleotides are TGTGCCACCTCGGACAGACATTCTGGAAACACCATATATTTT. This codes for CATSDRHSGNTIYF.

The V call is TRBV12-5, the J call TRBJ2-2; D gene uncertain. Trimming left V 1 base short and J 5 bases short, with 5 bases between. This CDR3 is built from 13 residues. Germline V gives CDR1 LGHNT, CDR2 FRNRAP. The DNA of the CDR3 is TGTGCTAGTGGTTTGGGGGGAACCGGGGAGCTGTTTTTT. Protein product: CASGLGGTGELFF.

The V gene is TRBV9, the J gene TRBJ2-2; 9 bases match TRBD1. The germline V gene encodes CDR1 SGDLS and CDR2 YYNGEE. Trimming at V came to 3 bases and at J to 6 bases, leaving 6 bases not matched to a gene. This CDR3 is 15 amino acids long. CDR3 protein: CASSGMTGGSGELFF. The CDR3 region has the DNA TGTGCCAGCAGCGGAATGACAGGGGGATCCGGGGAGCTGTTTTTT.

J is TRBJ1-2 and V is TRBV27; tentatively, D is TRBD1 (6 bases). The length of the CDR3 is 15 residues. The V gene's germline CDR1 is MNHEY and CDR2 SMNVEV (reference sequence). Trimming removed 5 bases at V and 5 bases at J, with 18 bases between. The CDR3 loop is CASSLSPDRRYGYTF. The CDR3 DNA sequence: TGTGCCAGCAGTCTTTCCCCCGACAGGAGGTATGGCTACACCTTC.

The chain uses TRBV11-2 and TRBJ2-7; perhaps TRBD2 as D (6 bases). Trimming stripped 3 bases from V and 3 bases from J, with 12 bases between. In germline, CDR1 is SGHAT, CDR2 FQNNGV. This CDR3 comprises 14 residues. CDR3 in amino acids: CASSFGLANYEQYF. The CDR3 DNA sequence: TGTGCCAGCAGCTTTGGGCTAGCGAACTACGAGCAGTACTTC. Full variable domain (missing parts from reference TRBV11-2 and TRBJ2-7): EAGVAQSPRYKIIEKRQSVAFWCNPISGHATLYWYQQILGQGPKLLIQFQNNGVVDDSQLPKDRFSAERLKGVDSTLKIQPAKLEDSAVYLCASSFGLANYEQYFGPGTRLTVT.

The rearrangement uses TRBV19 and TRBJ2-1; maybe TRBD1 (6 bases). CDR1 and CDR2 from the germline V gene are LNHDA and SQIVND (reference sequence). Trimming pared 5 bases from V and 5 bases from J, leaving 16 bases between. CDR3 size: 15 residues. The CDR3 loop reads CASSPRGQINNEQFF. The CDR3 bases are TGTGCCAGTAGTCCCCGAGGACAGATAAACAATGAGCAGTTCTTC.

This clone was recorded once. The rearrangement joins TRBV28 to TRBJ2-3, with 8 bases matching TRBD1. The V segment lost 6 bases and the J segment 4 bases; nucleotides outside the gene matches: 12. This CDR3 has 16 amino acids. Per the germline V gene, CDR1 is MDHEN and CDR2 is SYDVKM. The CDR3 DNA follows: TGTGCCAGCAGGCTGGGCAGGGGGCTTGTCGCAGATACGCAGTATTTT. This encodes CASRLGRGLVADTQYF.

The chain is built from TRBV5-6 and TRBJ2-7, with TRBD1 identical over 9 bases. Trimming took 4 bases from V and 2 from J; bases not matched to a gene: 7. Per the germline V gene, CDR1 is SGHDT and CDR2 is YYEEEE. The length of the CDR3 is 15 residues. For the CDR3, the DNA is TGTGCCAGCAGCCTGGGGACAGGGAGTGCCTACGAGCAGTACTTC. Protein: CASSLGTGSAYEQYF.

This sequence joins TRBV7-2 and TRBJ2-5; D is possibly TRBD1 (6 bases). In germline, CDR1 is SGHTA, CDR2 FQGNSA. The CDR3 is 14 amino acids. V lost 4 bases and J 7 bases, leaving 16 bases between the germline ends. DNA of the CDR3: TGTGCCAGCAGCTCAGTAGAGGGGGTGGGGACCCAGTACTTC. Translating it yields CASSSVEGVGTQYF.

This chain links TRBV7-2 with TRBJ2-7; unclear D gene. CDR1 and CDR2 (germline): SGHTA, FQGNSA. The CDR3 loop spans 14 amino acids. Trimming removed 5 bases from V and 10 bases from J, with 21 bases in between. CDR3 sequence reads: CASSQGGAKSFQYF. CDR3 nucleotide sequence: TGTGCCAGCAGCCAAGGTGGAGCAAAGAGTTTCCAGTACTTC.

This chain uses TRBV19 with TRBJ2-3, with D tentatively TRBD2 (5 bases). There are 14 residues in the CDR3. V lost 1 base to trimming and J lost 3 bases, with 8 bases between them. Per the germline V gene, CDR1 is LNHDA and CDR2 is SQIVND (reference sequence). CDR3 nucleotide sequence: TGTGCCAGTAGTATAGGGACTCTAACAGATACGCAGTATTTT. Translated: CASSIGTLTDTQYF.